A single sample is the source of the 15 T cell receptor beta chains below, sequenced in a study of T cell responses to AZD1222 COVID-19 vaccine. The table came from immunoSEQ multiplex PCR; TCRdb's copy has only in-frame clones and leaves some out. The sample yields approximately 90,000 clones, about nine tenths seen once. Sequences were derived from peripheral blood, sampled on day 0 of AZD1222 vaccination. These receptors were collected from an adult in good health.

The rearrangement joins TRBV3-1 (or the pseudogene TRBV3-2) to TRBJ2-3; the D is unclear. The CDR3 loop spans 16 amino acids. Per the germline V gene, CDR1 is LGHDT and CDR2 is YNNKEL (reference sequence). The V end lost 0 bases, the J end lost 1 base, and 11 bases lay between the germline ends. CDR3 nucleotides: TGTGCCAGCAGCCAAGATCTGGCAGGCGGCACAGATACGCAGTATTTT. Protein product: CASSQDLAGGTDTQYF.

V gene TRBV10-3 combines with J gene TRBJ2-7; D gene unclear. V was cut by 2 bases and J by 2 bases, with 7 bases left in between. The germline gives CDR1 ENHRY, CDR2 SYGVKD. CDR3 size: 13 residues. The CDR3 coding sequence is TGTGCCATCAGTGAGAGGTGGGCCTACGAGCAGTACTTC. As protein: CAISERWAYEQYF.

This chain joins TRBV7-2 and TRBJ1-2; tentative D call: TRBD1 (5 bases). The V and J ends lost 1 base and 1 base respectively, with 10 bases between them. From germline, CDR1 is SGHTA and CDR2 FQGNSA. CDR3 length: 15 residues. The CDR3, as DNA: TGTGCCAGCAGCTTAGAAGGGACGGTTAACTATGGCTACACCTTC. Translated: CASSLEGTVNYGYTF.

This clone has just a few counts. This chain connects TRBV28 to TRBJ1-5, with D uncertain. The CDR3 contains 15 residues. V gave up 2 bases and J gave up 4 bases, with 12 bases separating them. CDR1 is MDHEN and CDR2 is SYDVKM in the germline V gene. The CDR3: CASSLRQQRNQPQHF. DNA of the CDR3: TGTGCCAGCAGTTTAAGGCAGCAGCGAAATCAGCCCCAGCATTTT.

The CDR3 reads CASSLRGSEQFF. As DNA, the CDR3 is TGTGCCAGCAGTTTGCGGGGTAGTGAGCAGTTCTTC. V gene TRBV28 combines with J gene TRBJ2-1, with D perhaps matching TRBD2 (6 bases). Germline lookup yields CDR1 MDHEN and CDR2 SYDVKM. This CDR3 region has 12 residues. V lost 3 bases and J 9 bases, leaving 9 bases between the germline ends.

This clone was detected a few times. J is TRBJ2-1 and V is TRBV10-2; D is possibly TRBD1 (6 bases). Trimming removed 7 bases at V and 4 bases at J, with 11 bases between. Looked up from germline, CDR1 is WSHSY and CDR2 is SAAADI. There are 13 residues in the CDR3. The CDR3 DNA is TGCGCCAGCACCGGGACACCTTACAATGAGCAGTTCTTC. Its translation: CASTGTPYNEQFF.

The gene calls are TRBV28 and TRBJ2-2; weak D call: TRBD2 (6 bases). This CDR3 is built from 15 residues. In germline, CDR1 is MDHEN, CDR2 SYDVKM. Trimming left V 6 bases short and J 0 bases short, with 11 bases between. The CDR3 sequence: CASRLASSNTGELFF. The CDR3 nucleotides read TGTGCCAGCAGACTAGCATCCTCGAACACCGGGGAGCTGTTTTTT.

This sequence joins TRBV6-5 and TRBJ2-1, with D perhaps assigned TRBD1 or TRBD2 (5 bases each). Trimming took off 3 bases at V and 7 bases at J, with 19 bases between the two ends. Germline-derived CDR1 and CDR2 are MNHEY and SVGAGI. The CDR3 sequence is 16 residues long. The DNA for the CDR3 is TGTGCCAGCAGTTATGGGGCTCCCGGGATGGGTAATGAGCAGTTCTTC. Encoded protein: CASSYGAPGMGNEQFF.

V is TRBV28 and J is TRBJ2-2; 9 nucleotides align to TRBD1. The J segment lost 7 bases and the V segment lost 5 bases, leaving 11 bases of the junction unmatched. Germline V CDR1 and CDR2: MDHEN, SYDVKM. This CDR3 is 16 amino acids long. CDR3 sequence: CASSPRDRAGSGELFF. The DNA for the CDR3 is TGTGCCAGCAGTCCCAGGGACAGGGCCGGTAGCGGGGAGCTGTTTTTT.

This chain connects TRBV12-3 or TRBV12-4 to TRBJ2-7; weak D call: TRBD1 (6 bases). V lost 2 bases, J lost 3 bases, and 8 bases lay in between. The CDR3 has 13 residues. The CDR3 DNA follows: TGTGCCAGCAGTTTACGGACAGTCTACGAGCAGTACTTC. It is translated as CASSLRTVYEQYF.

In DNA, the CDR3 is TGTGCCAGCTCCCTTGGGGATGGCTACACCTTC. Translation gives CASSLGDGYTF. The J gene is TRBJ1-2, the V gene TRBV18; D ambiguous. The germline gives CDR1 KGHSH, CDR2 LQKENI. The CDR3 covers 11 residues. The V end was cut by 6 bases, the J end by 6 bases, with 8 bases between.

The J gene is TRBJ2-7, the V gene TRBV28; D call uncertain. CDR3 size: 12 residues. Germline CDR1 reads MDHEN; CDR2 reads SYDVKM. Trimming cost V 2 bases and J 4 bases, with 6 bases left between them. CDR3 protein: CASSLTEYEQYF. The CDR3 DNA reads TGTGCCAGCAGTTTAACAGAGTACGAGCAGTACTTC.

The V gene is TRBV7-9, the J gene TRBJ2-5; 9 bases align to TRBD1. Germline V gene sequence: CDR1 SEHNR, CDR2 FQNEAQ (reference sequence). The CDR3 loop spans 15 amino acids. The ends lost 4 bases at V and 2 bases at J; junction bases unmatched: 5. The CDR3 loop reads CASSWDRARQETQYF. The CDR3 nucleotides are TGTGCCAGCAGCTGGGACAGGGCTCGGCAAGAGACCCAGTACTTC. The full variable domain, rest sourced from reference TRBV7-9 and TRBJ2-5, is DTGVSQNPRHKITKRGQNVTFRCDPISEHNRLYWYRQTLGQGPEFLTYFQNEAQLEKSRLLSDRFSAERPKGSFSTLEIQRTEQGDSAMYLCASSWDRARQETQYFGPGTRLLVL.

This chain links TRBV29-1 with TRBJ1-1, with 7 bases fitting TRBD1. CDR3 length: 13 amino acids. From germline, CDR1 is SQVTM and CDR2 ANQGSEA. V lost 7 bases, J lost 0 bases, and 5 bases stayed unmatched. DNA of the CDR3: TGCAGCGAGTCGGGACAGTTGAACACTGAAGCTTTCTTT. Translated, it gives CSESGQLNTEAFF. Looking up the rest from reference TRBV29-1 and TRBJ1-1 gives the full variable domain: SAVISQKPSRDICQRGTSLTIQCQVDSQVTMMFWYRQQPGQSLTLIATANQGSEATYESGFVIDKFPISRPNLTFSTLTVSNMSPEDSSIYLCSESGQLNTEAFFGQGTRLTVV.

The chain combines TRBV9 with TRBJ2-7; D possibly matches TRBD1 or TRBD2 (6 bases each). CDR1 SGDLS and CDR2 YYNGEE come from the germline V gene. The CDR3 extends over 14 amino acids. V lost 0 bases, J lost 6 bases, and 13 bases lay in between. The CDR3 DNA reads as TGTGCCAGCAGCGTAGTCGAAGGGGGGAGCGAGCAGTACTTC. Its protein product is CASSVVEGGSEQYF. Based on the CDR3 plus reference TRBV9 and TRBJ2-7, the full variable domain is DSGVTQTPKHLITATGQRVTLRCSPRSGDLSVYWYQQSLDQGLQFLIQYYNGEERAKGNILERFSAQQFPDLHSELNLSSLELGDSALYFCASSVVEGGSEQYFGPGTRLTVT.